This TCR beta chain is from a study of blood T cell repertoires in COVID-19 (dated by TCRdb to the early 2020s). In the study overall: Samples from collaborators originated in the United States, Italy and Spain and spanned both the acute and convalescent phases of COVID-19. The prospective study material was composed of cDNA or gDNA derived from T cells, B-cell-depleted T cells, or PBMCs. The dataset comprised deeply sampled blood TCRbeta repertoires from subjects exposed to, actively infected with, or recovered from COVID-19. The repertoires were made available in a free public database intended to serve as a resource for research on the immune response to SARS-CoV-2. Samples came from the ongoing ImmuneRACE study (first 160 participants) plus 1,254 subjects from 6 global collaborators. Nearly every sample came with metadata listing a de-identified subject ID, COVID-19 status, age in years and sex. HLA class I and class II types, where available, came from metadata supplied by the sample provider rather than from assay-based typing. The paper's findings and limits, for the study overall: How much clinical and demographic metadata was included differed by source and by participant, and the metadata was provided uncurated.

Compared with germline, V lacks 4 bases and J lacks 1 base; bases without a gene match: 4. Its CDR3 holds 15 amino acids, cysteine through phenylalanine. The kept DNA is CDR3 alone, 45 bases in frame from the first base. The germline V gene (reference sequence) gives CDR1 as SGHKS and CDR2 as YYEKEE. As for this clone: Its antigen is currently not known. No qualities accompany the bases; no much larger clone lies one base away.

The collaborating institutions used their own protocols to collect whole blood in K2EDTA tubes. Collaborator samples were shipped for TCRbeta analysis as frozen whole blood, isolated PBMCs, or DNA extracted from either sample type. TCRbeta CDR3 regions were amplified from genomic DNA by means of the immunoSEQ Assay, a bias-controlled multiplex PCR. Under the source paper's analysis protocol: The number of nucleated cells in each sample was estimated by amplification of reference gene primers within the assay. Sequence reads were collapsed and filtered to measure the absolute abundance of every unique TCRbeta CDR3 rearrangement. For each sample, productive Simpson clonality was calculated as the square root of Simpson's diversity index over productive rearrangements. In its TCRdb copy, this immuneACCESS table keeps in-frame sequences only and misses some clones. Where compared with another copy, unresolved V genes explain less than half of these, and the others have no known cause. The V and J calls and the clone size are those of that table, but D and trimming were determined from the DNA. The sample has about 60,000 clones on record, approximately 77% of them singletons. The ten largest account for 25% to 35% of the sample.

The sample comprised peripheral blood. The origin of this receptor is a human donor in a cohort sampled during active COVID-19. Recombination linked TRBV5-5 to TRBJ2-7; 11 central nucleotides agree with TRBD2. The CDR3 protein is CASSLGLAGSYEQYF. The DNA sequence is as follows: TGTGCCAGCAGCCTAGGACTAGCGGGTTCCTACGAGCAGTACTTC.